Shown below are 8 T cell receptor beta chains from a single sample sequenced in a study of blood T cell repertoires in COVID-19. Sequencing used immunoSEQ multiplex PCR; TCRdb keeps in-frame clones, though not all of them. The sample lists about 280,000 clones; 88% were seen once. The sequencing input was peripheral blood. The receptor set was obtained from a man aged 18 to 29 with active or convalescent COVID-19.

The chain links TRBV7-9 to TRBJ1-1, with TRBD1 matching over 9 bases. The CDR3 runs 15 residues. Germline values: CDR1 SEHNR, CDR2 FQNEAQ (reference sequence). The V and J ends lost 4 bases and 1 base, in that order; junction bases with no gene match: 4. CDR3 sequence (DNA): TGTGCCAGCAGCTACGGACAGGGGACGAACACTGAAGCTTTCTTT. The encoded protein is CASSYGQGTNTEAFF.

The chain joins TRBV3-1 (or the pseudogene TRBV3-2) to TRBJ2-3, with D possibly matching TRBD2 (5 bases). The germline gives CDR1 LGHDT, CDR2 YNNKEL (reference sequence). Trimming left V 3 bases short and J 6 bases short, with 10 bases between. The length of the CDR3 is 13 residues. CDR3 coding DNA: TGTGCCAGCAGCCACCGCCCGGGGGATACGCAGTATTTT. This encodes CASSHRPGDTQYF.

V and J are TRBV13 and TRBJ2-7; D gene uncertain. The CDR3 runs to 15 residues. Germline CDR1 is PRHDT and CDR2 is FYEKMQ (reference sequence). Between the trimmed V and J ends, which lost 6 bases and 0 bases, there was a span of 15 bases. CDR3 in amino acids: CASSPPLQDSYEQYF. In DNA form, the CDR3 reads TGTGCCAGCAGTCCTCCCCTTCAGGACTCCTACGAGCAGTACTTC.

This chain links TRBV4-1 with TRBJ1-1, with D tentatively TRBD1 (5 bases). The CDR3 sequence is 15 residues long. Per the germline V gene, CDR1 is MGHRA and CDR2 is YSYEKL. V was cut by 4 bases and J by 1 base, with 13 bases left in between. This chain's CDR3 is CASSRGRGSNTEAFF. CDR3 in DNA: TGCGCCAGCAGCCGGGGAAGGGGATCGAACACTGAAGCTTTCTTT.

The chain has TRBV7-8 and TRBJ2-7, with D possibly being TRBD2 (7 bases). V dropped 0 bases and J dropped 4 bases, with 13 bases sitting between them. Per germline, CDR1 SGHVS and CDR2 FQNEAQ. The CDR3 covers 15 residues. In DNA, the CDR3 is TGTGCCAGCAGCTTAGCGGGGGGGGGCTCATACGAGCAGTACTTC. Amino acid sequence: CASSLAGGGSYEQYF.

The CDR3 here is CASSLGQARYGYTF. CDR3 bases: TGCGCCAGCAGCTTGGGACAGGCGCGATATGGCTACACCTTC. The gene calls are TRBV5-1 and TRBJ1-2; possibly TRBD1 for D (6 bases). Trimming pared 0 bases from V and 5 bases from J, leaving 11 bases between. The CDR3 loop spans 14 amino acids. Germline loops: CDR1 SGHRS, CDR2 YFSETQ.

V is TRBV11-1 and J is TRBJ2-1; D call uncertain. The germline CDR1 and CDR2 sequences are SGHAT and FQDESV (reference sequence). Trimming stripped 1 base from V and 9 bases from J, with 19 bases between. The CDR3 sequence is 16 residues long. Written as DNA, the CDR3 is TGTGCCAGCAGCTTAGGCCGCGGAACCCTCACCGGTGAGCAGTTCTTC. Protein: CASSLGRGTLTGEQFF.

This clone was picked up one time. The chain joins TRBV6-4 to TRBJ2-3; 10 bases line up with TRBD2. In germline, CDR1 is MRHNA, CDR2 SNTAGT. Trimming removed 8 bases from V and 1 base from J; junction bases left unmatched: 0. The CDR3 spans 13 residues. In DNA, the CDR3 is TGTGCCAGCGGGACTAGCGGCACAGATACGCAGTATTTT. Its protein is CASGTSGTDTQYF.